This TCR beta chain was obtained from a study of blood T cell repertoires in COVID-19. At the level of the study: PBMCs, B-cell-depleted T cells, or T cells were the source of the cDNA or gDNA that made up the material.

V lost 7 bases and J lost 4, with 20 bases in between. CDR3 length: 15 amino acids. Germline values: CDR1 SGHNT, CDR2 YYREEE (reference sequence). How the authors handled the data: The authors estimated nucleated cell counts from reference gene primer amplification. Profiling relied on immunoSEQ multiplex PCR, and the TCRdb table lists in-frame clones only, not all of them. V, J and clone size are those of that table, while D and trimming were read from the DNA. This sample carries about 110,000 clones, approximately 90% of them seen once, and the ten largest clones take approximately 3.3%. Material: peripheral blood. The TCR sequence derives from a woman in her forties or fifties with acute or convalescent COVID-19. The rearrangement joins TRBV5-4 to TRBJ1-1; tentative D call: TRBD1 (5 bases). The CDR3 DNA sequence: TGTGCCAGCTCAGCTGGAGACAGTTTTGGCACTGAAGCTTTCTTT. The encoded protein is CASSAGDSFGTEAFF.